This T cell receptor beta chain stems from a study of a mutant IDH1 vaccine in newly diagnosed glioma (dated by TCRdb to the early 2020s). Background for the entire study: Patients were given eight vaccinations, in weeks 1, 3, 5, 7, 11, 15, 19 and 23, which matched visits V03 through V10. Vaccination was initiated 4-6 weeks after radiotherapy alone, or concurrently with temozolomide cycles in the chemotherapy-containing groups. Of the approximately 35 treated patients, around 60% were male and around 40% were female, and the mean age was 40.4 years. Before enrollment, most patients had been given radiochemotherapy with temozolomide as standard therapy, while the rest had received either radiotherapy alone or temozolomide alone. Peripheral blood was drawn at six visits: V03 (baseline), V05, V07, V10, V12 and V13. For exploratory analyses, fewer than 30 treated patients had longitudinal TCRB deep sequencing done wherever samples were available. The full study reports these points: PBMC samples for TCRB deep sequencing were selected based on availability. Vaccine-induced immune responses across multiple MHC alleles were detected in approximately 93% of patients. Pseudoprogression seemed to be unrelated to changes in the top peripheral T cell clonotypes found by TCRB sequencing. The authors stated that sample limitations prevented analyses of patient blood samples from being reproduced.

In the paper's terms, the time point label means: week 23, last vaccination. Each vaccine dose, consisting of 300 ug of a 20-mer mutant IDH1 peptide in Montanide, was administered subcutaneously with topical imiquimod. Newly diagnosed WHO grade 3 or 4 IDH1-mutant astrocytomas showing loss of nuclear ATRX were present in the donors. The samples were drawn from NOA16, a multicentre, single-arm, open-label phase I trial in Germany that tested a mutant IDH1 peptide vaccine in humans for the first time. Genomic DNA for TCRB sequencing was isolated from EDTA blood with the DNeasy Blood and Tissue Kit. V gives up 5 bases and J gives up 4 bases, and the segment between their germline ends measures 12 bases. From the germline V gene, CDR1 is SGHTA and CDR2 is FQGTGA. From the cysteine through the phenylalanine, the CDR3 covers 14 amino acids. CDR3 DNA only is kept here, 42 bases in frame from base 1. Libraries were built with the immunoSEQ multiplex PCR assay. Rearranged TCR beta chain sequences were amplified with the hsTCRB Kit following the manufacturer's protocol. An Illumina MiSeq was used to sequence the TCRB libraries. The source study handled its data this way. The kit vendor's proprietary platform handled demultiplexing, trimming and gene mapping. Not all clones reach the TCRdb copy of this immuneACCESS table, which keeps in-frame sequences only. Checked studies attribute under half of the gap to unresolved V genes and leave the rest unexplained. V and J calls and clone size are those listed in that table; D and trimming were worked out from the DNA. The sample table lists about 54,000 clones, 75% to 90% of them with a count of one. More than 5.5% of the sample goes to the ten largest clones.

Details on this clone: There is no known antigen for this receptor. No clone much larger than this one lies a single base away; base qualities are absent.

The receptor comes from a man aged 40-49 years with glioma. The input for sequencing was PBMCs, taken from a glioma patient whose treatment included an IDH1 peptide vaccine. The chain was built from TRBV7-3 and TRBJ1-5; TRBD1 is a weak D gene call, 5 bases matching. For the CDR3, the sequence is CASSPGRLNQPQHF. The nucleotides read TGTGCCAGCAGCCCGGGACGGTTAAATCAGCCCCAGCATTTT.